This TCR beta chain was obtained from a study of shared clonotypes between healthy human individuals (dated by TCRdb to 2018 to 2021). General notes on the study: The cohort included three men and a couple of women between 18 and 49 years of age. For each donor, CD4 naive and CD4 memory were each given three plates, CD8 naive was given two plates, and CD8 memory was given one plate. The study deeply sequenced blood TCR repertoires of roughly five healthy adults to estimate repertoire size and the extent of clonotype sharing between individuals. Libraries were prepared and TCR repertoires were sequenced by different laboratories using diverse techniques, in order to increase sequencing depth and limit assay-specific biases. Each donor's leukapheresis produced roughly between roughly 0.85 and 10 billion PBMCs.

Donors were healthy HIV-negative adults with no recently reported acute infections or vaccinations. Only Caucasian adults living in Nashville, Tennessee, USA were represented among the donors. Magnetic negative selection was used to enrich CD4+ T cells, after which naive cells were positively selected on CD45RA and the negative fraction became the memory subset. Blood was collected by leukapheresis, and PBMCs were isolated by Ficoll-Histopaque density gradient centrifugation and then cryopreserved in liquid nitrogen vapor phase. Analytical flow cytometry was used to check the purity and quantity of every magnetically sorted T cell population. Genomic DNA was isolated from every sorted fraction and measured by UV absorbance on a Nanodrop 2000c. Overall study outcomes, separate from this receptor: Sampling was restricted to blood, and TCR repertoires in tissue are likely to differ from TCR repertoires in blood. Across a few donors, about 5% of naive CD4, approximately 3.6% of naive CD8, 2.3% of memory CD4, and 0.4% of memory CD8 clonotypes were shared. Based on pairwise subsampling, the degree of clonotype sharing among donors was expected to be affected by sequencing depth. Incomplete sequencing was indicated by rarefaction of sorted-subset datasets, despite the large sequencing depth. Naive subsets generally had larger estimated clonotype richness than memory subsets did. Compared with non-shared clonotypes, the clonotypes found in all four sorted-subset donors had higher generation probabilities. The small number of donors limited the genetic and exposure-history diversity represented.

Using the deep immunoSEQ assay, multiplex PCR amplified TCR CDR3 regions from genomic DNA. Extracted genomic DNA from each cell subset was distributed evenly across all wells of several immunoSEQ 96-well plates, and each plate was treated as a replicate. Each replicate PCR for sorted subsets received about 180 ng genomic DNA, equal to roughly 33,000 T cell genomes. Purified libraries were quantified with a Qubit 3.0 fluorometer, sized on a Bioanalyzer 2100, and re-quantified with the KAPA Library Quantification kit. Each immunoSEQ 96-well plate was sequenced on its own single-read 150-cycle Illumina NextSeq 550 flow cell. As for the authors' bioinformatics: The immunoSEQ output contained only junctional sequences without quality scores, so filtering could not match that applied to full-length reads. To assign V/J genes and CDR3, sequences were annotated using PyIR, a Python wrapper for IgBLAST v1.9, with IMGT germline references. Reads were filtered out if the reads had weak V/J assignments (E-value above 1e-6), no CDR3, stop codons, out-of-frame junctions, or ambiguous translated residues. V3J clonotypes were defined as sequences sharing the same inferred V gene, J gene, and CDR3 amino acid sequence. Percentage overlap between repertoires was calculated by dividing the number of shared unique clonotypes by the size of the smaller repertoire. RTK rarefaction, the Chao1 estimator, and Recon v2.1 estimates of unobserved clonotypes were used to assess repertoire richness. OLGA was used to compute generation probabilities for all TCRbeta clonotypes that the gDNA method yielded from a handful of donors. In TCRdb, the immuneACCESS table is reduced to in-frame sequences with V and J assigned. These tables do not hold every clone; where another copy was compared, an unresolved V gene accounts for under half, and the others remain unexplained. The V and J calls and clone size are taken from that table; D and trimming were inferred from the DNA. Present in this sample are 2 million to 2.5 million clones, around 95% of which were seen just once. The ten most abundant clones make up 0.1% to 0.15% of the sample.

Its CDR3 holds 15 amino acids, cysteine through phenylalanine. The DNA shown is the 45-base CDR3, in frame from base 1. CDR1 and CDR2 are read off the germline V gene (reference sequence) as SGHNT and YYREEE. V loses 4 bases of germline sequence and J loses 3 bases, and the interval between the two ends is 16 bases. A note on this clone: Its antigen remains undetermined. No qualities accompany the bases; no much larger clone lies one base away.

The sequencing sample was made of naive CD4+ T cells sorted from blood. Taken with the paper, the label for cell subset or site translates to: CD45RA+ positively selected. The rearrangement combines TRBV5-4 with TRBJ1-1; the D gene cannot be resolved reliably. The clonotype originates from a young man in good health. The nucleotides are TGTGCCAGCAGCCCGATTTACAAGGATTACACTGAAGCTTTCTTT. Translated, this is CASSPIYKDYTEAFF.